These 25 T cell receptor beta chains were all obtained from the same sample, sequenced in a study of blood T cells in healthy people across ages (dated by TCRdb to 2014 to 2015). Library generation was performed with 5' RACE. A second PCR of roughly 6 to 11 cycles was run with a J-beta primer mix and a sample-barcoded 5' primer. Using fastp trimming at Q25 and MiXCR clonotype assembly, TCRdb reanalyzed the public sequencing data and kept in-frame beta chains. For every CDR3 protein sequence, its rows merge into one entry that carries the most common genes and DNA. The sample records 1.8 million or so distinct CDR3 sequences, roughly two fifths of which are singletons. Clones ranked in the top ten supply about 21% of the sample. The source material was blood. Receptors originate from a human donor in good health.

This clonotype was seen more than once but under ten times. The chain employs TRBV15 and TRBJ2-7, with TRBD1 matching over 11 bases. With V trimmed by 4 bases and J by 0 bases, 2 bases remained unmatched. CDR1 is LNHNV and CDR2 is YYDKDF in the germline V gene (reference sequence). This CDR3 is 15 amino acids long. The DNA of the CDR3 is TGTGCCACCAGCACCGGGACAGGGGGCTCCTACGAGCAGTACTTC. Encoded protein: CATSTGTGGSYEQYF. The full variable domain, completed using reference TRBV15 and TRBJ2-7, is DAMVIQNPRYQVTQFGKPVTLSCSQTLNHNVMYWYQQKSSQAPKLLFHYYDKDFNNEADTPDNFQSRRPNTSFCFLDIRSPGLGDTAMYLCATSTGTGGSYEQYFGPGTRLTVT.

The genes are TRBV12-3 or TRBV12-4 and TRBJ2-7, with 7 bases matching TRBD1. The V segment lost 5 bases and the J segment 2 bases; nucleotides outside the gene matches: 9. There are 15 residues in the CDR3. CDR3 loop: CASSLRDSETYEQYF. The CDR3 bases are TGTGCCAGCAGTCTCCGGGACAGCGAAACCTACGAGCAGTACTTC.

This clonotype appeared a few times. The CDR3 DNA is TGTGCCAGCAGCCTCTCCGACGGCGCCAGGGACATTCAGTACTTC. It encodes CASSLSDGARDIQYF. The chain couples TRBV6-2 or TRBV6-3 to TRBJ2-4; TRBD1 is a possible D gene (5 bases). The CDR3 length is 15 residues. CDR1 and CDR2 (germline): MNHEY, SVGEGT. Trimming removed 6 bases at V and 8 bases at J, with 20 bases between.

V gene TRBV7-2 combines with J gene TRBJ2-7; TRBD1 aligns across 8 bases. The V gene's germline CDR1 is SGHTA and CDR2 FQGNSA. Trimming took 6 bases from V and 4 from J; bases not matched to a gene: 11. The CDR3 runs 15 residues. The DNA for the CDR3 is TGTGCCAGCAGTCGCCAGGGGGCGACGGCGTACGAGCAGTACTTC. This gives the protein CASSRQGATAYEQYF.

This chain uses TRBV20-1 with TRBJ2-3; 8 bases fit TRBD2. This CDR3 region has 15 residues. Germline V CDR1 and CDR2: DFQATT, SNEGSKA (reference sequence). Trimming took 4 bases from V and 4 from J; bases not matched to a gene: 10. The chain's CDR3 is CSAISAGGPADTQYF. The CDR3 bases are TGCAGTGCTATTAGCGCGGGAGGCCCTGCAGATACGCAGTATTTT.

The chain joins TRBV7-3 to TRBJ2-5; perhaps TRBD2 as D (5 bases). Trimming took off 1 base at V and 4 bases at J, with 13 bases between the two ends. CDR3 size: 15 residues. Germline V CDR1 and CDR2: SGHTA, FQGTGA. CDR3 DNA sequence: TGTGCCAGCAGCTTAAGTCCTAGCCGTGGAGAGACCCAGTACTTC. Protein: CASSLSPSRGETQYF.

For this clonotype: Mismatch with germline at one junction end may stem from a read error. The chain is built from TRBV4-3 and TRBJ1-5; 10 bases line up with TRBD1. Germline assignment: CDR1 LGHNA and CDR2 YSLEER. The CDR3 covers 13 residues. CDR3 DNA sequence: TGCGCCTGCAGCGCGGACAGGGGGCAGCCCCAGCATTTT. It is translated as CACSADRGQPQHF.

At least ten counts were recorded for this clonotype. The chain recombines TRBV29-1 with TRBJ2-7; tentatively, D is TRBD1 (6 bases). Germline V gene data show CDR1 as SQVTM and CDR2 as ANQGSEA. The CDR3 length is 11 residues. Trimming cost V 6 bases and J 2 bases, with 8 bases left between them. As DNA, the CDR3 is TGCAGCGTCACAGGGACCTACGAGCAGTACTTC. This translates into CSVTGTYEQYF.

This chain joins TRBV5-6 and TRBJ2-1; possible D gene TRBD2, 6 bases. V gave up 6 bases and J gave up 7 bases, with 20 bases separating them. This CDR3 contains 15 residues. Germline lookup yields CDR1 SGHDT and CDR2 YYEEEE. The CDR3 loop reads CASTPNPGRLNEQFF. The DNA for the CDR3 is TGTGCCAGCACCCCGAACCCGGGGAGGTTGAATGAGCAGTTCTTC.

The chain's CDR3 is CAISEKANNQPQHF. The CDR3 DNA sequence: TGTGCCATCAGTGAGAAGGCTAACAATCAGCCCCAGCATTTT. The chain employs TRBV10-3 and TRBJ1-5; D gene unclear. V lost 2 bases to trimming and J lost 3 bases, with 8 bases between them. Germline V lookup: CDR1 ENHRY, CDR2 SYGVKD. The CDR3 covers 14 residues.

The chain has TRBV6-1 and TRBJ1-5; a weak D match, TRBD1 (6 bases). From germline, CDR1 is MNHNS and CDR2 SASEGT. This CDR3 region has 15 residues. V was trimmed by 4 bases and J by 2 bases, leaving 12 bases between them. The CDR3: CASSAGALGNQPQHF. CDR3 nucleotide sequence: TGTGCCAGCAGTGCAGGGGCGCTGGGCAATCAGCCCCAGCATTTT.

This clonotype has ten or more counts. This rearrangement joins TRBV5-1 to TRBJ2-1, with D unclear. The germline CDR1 and CDR2 sequences are SGHRS and YFSETQ. V shed 2 bases and J shed 5 bases, with 17 bases lying between them. The CDR3 is 16 residues long. CDR3 coding DNA: TGCGCCAGCAGCTTCTCGACAAACGATTTTAACAATGAGCAGTTCTTC. Amino acid sequence: CASSFSTNDFNNEQFF.

This clonotype was recorded a few times. The chain combines TRBV10-3 with TRBJ2-3; the D gene is possibly TRBD1 (5 bases). CDR1 and CDR2 (germline): ENHRY, SYGVKD. Trimming left V 5 bases short and J 5 bases short, with 8 bases between. The CDR3 contains 12 residues. The CDR3 nucleotides read TGTGCCATCAGTAACGACAGAGATACGCAGTATTTT. This gives the protein CAISNDRDTQYF.

The rearrangement uses TRBV10-3 and TRBJ2-1; TRBD1 agrees at 8 bases. V shed 2 bases and J 5 bases; nucleotides not matched to a gene: 8. This CDR3 has 16 residues. Germline values: CDR1 ENHRY, CDR2 SYGVKD. CDR3 sequence (DNA): TGTGCCATCAGTGAGACCGGGACAGGATTTAACAATGAGCAGTTCTTC. Protein sequence: CAISETGTGFNNEQFF.

This chain joins TRBV7-2 and TRBJ2-3, with unresolved D. V lost 8 bases and J lost 6, with 12 bases in between. CDR1 is SGHTA, CDR2 FQGNSA, per germline. This CDR3 contains 12 residues. Here the CDR3 DNA reads TGTGCCAGCTCCACTCCGGGTGATACGCAGTATTTT. This encodes CASSTPGDTQYF. The entire variable domain, with the rest obtained from reference TRBV7-2 and TRBJ2-3, is as follows: GAGVSQSPSNKVTEKGKDVELRCDPISGHTALYWYRQSLGQGLEFLIYFQGNSAPDKSGLPSDRFSAERTGGSVSTLTIQRTQQEDSAVYLCASSTPGDTQYFGPGTRLTVL.

The chain employs TRBV28 and TRBJ2-7, with a tentative D call TRBD1 (5 bases). The DNA end is more similar to TRBJ2-5, so the J call may be wrong. From germline, CDR1 is MDHEN and CDR2 SYDVKM. CDR3 length: 14 residues. The CDR3 DNA follows: TGTGCCAGCAGTTTACGGGCCAGGGTAGAGACCCAGTACTTC. Its protein product is CASSLRARVETQYF.

This clonotype was found many times. The rearrangement joins TRBV29-1 to TRBJ2-3; possibly TRBD2 for D (5 bases). Per germline, CDR1 SQVTM and CDR2 ANQGSEA. Trimming removed 6 bases at V and 3 bases at J, with 13 bases between. The CDR3 sequence is 13 residues long. Here the CDR3 DNA reads TGCAGCGTCGGGAAGTCCTCTACAGATACGCAGTATTTT. This encodes CSVGKSSTDTQYF.

V gene TRBV5-1 combines with J gene TRBJ2-2, with 9 bases that match TRBD2. This CDR3 is 17 amino acids long. Germline V CDR1 and CDR2: SGHRS, YFSETQ. V shed 2 bases and J 4 bases; nucleotides not matched to a gene: 9. CDR3 nucleotides: TGCGCCAGCAGCTTAGACCGCGGGAGGGCTGTCACCGGGGAGCTGTTTTTT. As protein: CASSLDRGRAVTGELFF.

The chain links TRBV9 to TRBJ1-2, with unresolved D. Germline V CDR1 and CDR2: SGDLS, YYNGEE. The CDR3 runs 16 residues. V was clipped by 0 bases and J by 0 bases, with 12 bases between them. The CDR3 loop is CASSVDSTEANYGYTF. CDR3 nucleotide sequence: TGTGCCAGCAGCGTAGACTCGACGGAAGCTAACTATGGCTACACCTTC.

The chain uses TRBV5-6 and TRBJ2-5, with 9 bases lining up with TRBD2. Germline V lookup: CDR1 SGHDT, CDR2 YYEEEE. V gave up 1 base and J gave up 3 bases; unmatched junction bases: 13. This CDR3 spans 18 amino acids. The CDR3 DNA is TGTGCCAGCAGCTTGCTAGTGGCGGGGGGGTATTACGAAGAGACCCAGTACTTC. Translation: CASSLLVAGGYYEETQYF. Using reference TRBV5-6 and TRBJ2-5 for the parts outside the CDR3, the full variable domain is DAGVTQSPTHLIKTRGQQVTLRCSPKSGHDTVSWYQQALGQGPQFIFQYYEEEERQRGNFPDRFSGHQFPNYSSELNVNALLLGDSALYLCASSLLVAGGYYEETQYFGPGTRLLVL.

This clonotype turned up a few times. In DNA form, the CDR3 reads TGTGCCAGCAGTCAAGGCCGGACACCACCCTACGAGCAGTACTTC. This encodes CASSQGRTPPYEQYF. The rearrangement uses TRBV11-2 and TRBJ2-7, with D possibly matching TRBD1 (5 bases). This CDR3 contains 15 residues. V was clipped by 6 bases and J by 2 bases, with 17 bases between them. Looked up from germline, CDR1 is SGHAT and CDR2 is FQNNGV.

CDR3 DNA: TGCAGCGTTGCTCCAGCGTTTAATGAGCAGTTCTTC. Translation: CSVAPAFNEQFF. This sequence joins TRBV29-1 and TRBJ2-1; D is uncertain. From germline, CDR1 is SQVTM and CDR2 ANQGSEA. The CDR3 has 12 amino acids. Trimming stripped 4 bases from V and 7 bases from J, with 11 bases between.

Concerning this clonotype itself: This sequence may be a read error, since a much larger clone differs from it by one base. This sequence joins TRBV3-1 and TRBJ1-2, with D maybe TRBD1 (6 bases). V gave up 4 bases and J gave up 2 bases, with 20 bases separating them. CDR1 is LGHDT and CDR2 is YNNKEL in the germline V gene (reference sequence). CDR3 length: 17 amino acids. DNA of the CDR3: TGTGCCAGCAGCCTAAGAGGGTCTCGGGGGCGCAACTATGGCTACACCTTC. Amino acid sequence: CASSLRGSRGRNYGYTF. Full variable domain (rest looked up from reference TRBV3-1 and TRBJ1-2): DTAVSQTPKYLVTQMGNDKSIKCEQNLGHDTMYWYKQDSKKFLKIMFSYNNKELIINETVPNRFSPKSPDKAHLNLHINSLELGDSAVYFCASSLRGSRGRNYGYTFGSGTRLTVV.

The chain joins TRBV20-1 to TRBJ2-3; the D gene is possibly TRBD2 (6 bases). V was cut by 3 bases and J by 1 base, with 20 bases left in between. CDR3 size: 17 residues. Germline V gene sequence: CDR1 DFQATT, CDR2 SNEGSKA (reference sequence). This CDR3 is CSASGAGTSGGTDTQYF. In DNA form, the CDR3 reads TGCAGTGCTAGTGGCGCCGGGACTTCGGGTGGCACAGATACGCAGTATTTT.

V gene TRBV4-2 combines with J gene TRBJ1-2, with D tentatively TRBD1 (5 bases). Germline V gene lookup returns CDR1 LGHNA and CDR2 YNFKEQ. The CDR3 spans 16 residues. V lost 0 bases and J 7 bases, leaving 18 bases between the germline ends. CDR3 sequence: CASSQEGEGLNVGYTF. CDR3 sequence (DNA): TGTGCCAGCAGCCAAGAAGGAGAGGGGCTGAATGTTGGCTACACCTTC.